The 19 T cell receptor beta chains given below trace back to one sample, sequenced in a study of PD-1 blockade in mismatch repair-deficient tumors (dated by TCRdb to 2015 to 2018). To prepare the library, the immunoSEQ multiplex PCR assay was applied. TCRdb re-hosts the immuneACCESS table, in-frame sequences only. Its copies lack some clones; in the studies checked, an unresolved V gene accounts for under half of them, and the cause for the rest is not known. This sample comprises fewer than 10,000 clones, about 85% of them detected only once. Clones ranked in the top ten supply 0.97% of the sample. Source: PBMCs, taken 46 to 48 weeks after starting pembrolizumab. The origin of the receptors is an adult with mismatch repair-deficient cancer.

The rearrangement links TRBV7-6 to TRBJ2-1, with D perhaps matching TRBD2 (6 bases). CDR1 is SGHVS, CDR2 FNYEAQ, per germline. This CDR3 contains 12 residues. Between the trimmed V and J ends, which lost 0 bases and 9 bases, there was a span of 6 bases. The CDR3 here is CASSLAGGEQFF. The CDR3 DNA reads TGTGCCAGCAGCTTAGCGGGGGGTGAGCAGTTCTTC. The complete variable domain, with remaining parts taken from reference TRBV7-6 and TRBJ2-1, reads GAGVSQSPRYKVTKRGQDVALRCDPISGHVSLYWYRQALGQGPEFLTYFNYEAQQDKSGLPNDRFSAERPEGSISTLTIQRTEQRDSAMYRCASSLAGGEQFFGPGTRLTVL.

This clone is a singleton in its sample. V and J are TRBV19 and TRBJ2-2; D possibly corresponds to TRBD2 (5 bases). Trimming removed 1 base at V and 6 bases at J, with 18 bases between. This CDR3 comprises 17 residues. CDR1 is LNHDA and CDR2 is SQIVND in the germline V gene (reference sequence). The CDR3 region has the DNA TGTGCCAGTAGTATAGCAATCGGTTCGAGGGTCGCCGGGGAGCTGTTTTTT. Translated, it gives CASSIAIGSRVAGELFF.

V usage is TRBV18 and J usage is TRBJ1-2; 7 positions match TRBD1. J lost 3 bases, V lost 2 bases, and 9 bases had no gene match. Germline CDR1 reads KGHSH; CDR2 reads LQKENI. CDR3 length: 16 residues. CDR3 sequence reads: CASSPDLGGSHYGYTF. The CDR3 region has the DNA TGTGCCAGCTCACCAGACCTAGGGGGCTCGCACTATGGCTACACCTTC.

This clone showed up just a few times. The chain carries TRBV27 and TRBJ2-7; 11 bases are shared with TRBD1. Germline V gene data show CDR1 as MNHEY and CDR2 as SMNVEV (reference sequence). The CDR3 length is 14 residues. J gave up 6 bases and V 4 bases, and 5 bases lay outside the gene matches. CDR3 coding DNA: TGTGCCAGCAGTTCGTCGGACAGGGGGCGCGAGCAGTACTTC. Amino acid sequence: CASSSSDRGREQYF.

The V call is TRBV5-1, the J call TRBJ2-3, with 7 bases identical to TRBD2. Germline V lookup: CDR1 SGHRS, CDR2 YFSETQ. There are 15 residues in the CDR3. Trimming cost V 4 bases and J 5 bases; bases outside gene matches: 10. The CDR3 here is CASSRQAGLRDTQYF. The DNA of the CDR3 is TGCGCCAGCAGCCGACAAGCGGGATTAAGAGATACGCAGTATTTT. The full variable domain, rest sourced from reference TRBV5-1 and TRBJ2-3, is KAGVTQTPRYLIKTRGQQVTLSCSPISGHRSVSWYQQTPGQGLQFLFEYFSETQRNKGNFPGRFSGRQFSNSRSEMNVSTLELGDSALYLCASSRQAGLRDTQYFGPGTRLTVL.

The chain is built from TRBV5-6 and TRBJ2-3; TRBD2 matches 7 bases. This CDR3 contains 18 residues. The V gene end was trimmed by 0 bases and the J gene end by 1 base; junction bases not matched to a gene: 11. Germline V lookup: CDR1 SGHDT, CDR2 YYEEEE. The CDR3 DNA is TGTGCCAGCAGCTTGGTAGAGGGAGGGCCGGTGGGCACAGATACGCAGTATTTT. Amino acid sequence: CASSLVEGGPVGTDTQYF.

V is TRBV15 and J is TRBJ2-1; 8 bases align to TRBD2. Trimming at V came to 6 bases and at J to 6 bases, leaving 10 bases not matched to a gene. The CDR3 contains 15 residues. Per germline, CDR1 LNHNV and CDR2 YYDKDF (reference sequence). This CDR3 is CATSVGGSGTNEQFF. CDR3 sequence (DNA): TGTGCCACCAGTGTGGGAGGTAGCGGGACCAATGAGCAGTTCTTC.

The chain is built from TRBV9 and TRBJ2-2; possible D gene TRBD2, 5 bases. Germline CDR1 SGDLS, CDR2 YYNGEE. The CDR3 has 15 residues. The V and J ends lost 0 bases and 2 bases respectively, with 8 bases between them. CDR3 coding DNA: TGTGCCAGCAGCGTAGAAGCGGTCAACACCGGGGAGCTGTTTTTT. It yields the protein CASSVEAVNTGELFF.

This chain links TRBV30 with TRBJ1-1; 7 positions match TRBD1. Germline CDR1 and CDR2: GTSNPN and SVGIG (reference sequence). CDR3 length: 14 amino acids. Losses at the gene ends were 3 bases for V and 1 base for J; bases not matched to a gene: 5. The CDR3 DNA reads as TGTGCCTGGAGAACCGGGACAGAGAACACTGAAGCTTTCTTT. Translating it yields CAWRTGTENTEAFF.

The chain is built from TRBV27 and TRBJ2-2; D is uncertain. Between the trimmed V and J ends, which lost 2 bases and 1 base, there was a span of 20 bases. Germline V lookup: CDR1 MNHEY, CDR2 SMNVEV (reference sequence). This CDR3 region has 19 residues. The CDR3 sequence is CASSLKRVSPLMNTGELFF. CDR3 bases: TGTGCCAGCAGTTTAAAACGGGTGTCCCCTTTAATGAACACCGGGGAGCTGTTTTTT.

This chain uses TRBV15 with TRBJ2-2; 8 nucleotides match TRBD1. In germline, CDR1 is LNHNV, CDR2 YYDKDF (reference sequence). The CDR3 is 16 residues long. Germline trimming cut 3 bases from V and 3 bases from J; bases unmatched to any gene: 6. The CDR3 region is CATSSPARGHTGELFF. For the CDR3, the DNA is TGTGCCACCAGCAGCCCCGCCAGGGGGCACACCGGGGAGCTGTTTTTT. Full variable domain (missing parts from reference TRBV15 and TRBJ2-2): DAMVIQNPRYQVTQFGKPVTLSCSQTLNHNVMYWYQQKSSQAPKLLFHYYDKDFNNEADTPDNFQSRRPNTSFCFLDIRSPGLGDTAMYLCATSSPARGHTGELFFGEGSRLTVL.

The chain is built from TRBV27 and TRBJ1-6; TRBD1 is a possible D gene (6 bases). This CDR3 is built from 13 residues. V was shortened by 5 bases and J by 8 bases, with 10 bases between the two germline ends. Germline CDR1 and CDR2: MNHEY and SMNVEV (reference sequence). The CDR3 DNA reads as TGTGCCAGCAGTAACAACAGGGATTCACCCCTCCACTTT. This gives the protein CASSNNRDSPLHF.

The chain links TRBV7-8 to TRBJ2-1, with 9 bases lining up with TRBD2. Germline V gives CDR1 SGHVS, CDR2 FQNEAQ. This CDR3 is built from 18 residues. The trim removed 1 base at V and 3 bases at J, leaving 10 bases unmatched. As DNA, the CDR3 is TGTGCCAGCAGCTTAGTGGTTAGCGGGAGCCTTGGCTACAATGAGCAGTTCTTC. Its translation: CASSLVVSGSLGYNEQFF.

The chain couples TRBV30 to TRBJ2-5; maybe TRBD2 (6 bases). Per the germline V gene, CDR1 is GTSNPN and CDR2 is SVGIG (reference sequence). With 3 bases removed from V and 2 bases from J, the gap between germline ends came to 10 bases. The CDR3 is 13 amino acids. In DNA form, the CDR3 reads TGTGCCTGGAGCCAGGGAGGTCAAGAGACCCAGTACTTC. Translation: CAWSQGGQETQYF.

This clone is a singleton in its sample. The V and J genes are TRBV19 and TRBJ1-5, with D unclear. This CDR3 comprises 18 residues. Between the trimmed V and J ends, which lost 3 bases and 0 bases, there was a span of 18 bases. Per germline, CDR1 LNHDA and CDR2 SQIVND (reference sequence). The CDR3 nucleotides are TGTGCCAGTAGTATCAGGCCATATAAGGTCTATAGCAATCAGCCCCAGCATTTT. Translating it yields CASSIRPYKVYSNQPQHF.

This clone showed up just a few times. The rearrangement uses TRBV6-1 and TRBJ2-7; D is perhaps TRBD1 (6 bases). Trimming stripped 3 bases from V and 3 bases from J, with 12 bases between. The CDR3 consists of 14 residues. Germline V gives CDR1 MNHNS, CDR2 SASEGT. The CDR3 DNA reads as TGTGCCAGCAGTGAGGCAGGGGCGGACTACGAGCAGTACTTC. This gives the protein CASSEAGADYEQYF.

CDR3 residues: CASSPLALAGGVYNEQFF. In DNA form, the CDR3 reads TGTGCCAGCAGTCCTCTGGCACTAGCGGGAGGGGTCTACAATGAGCAGTTCTTC. The chain employs TRBV28 and TRBJ2-1; 13 bases are a match to TRBD2. Losses at the gene ends were 5 bases for V and 3 bases for J; bases not matched to a gene: 10. There are 18 residues in the CDR3. Germline lookup yields CDR1 MDHEN and CDR2 SYDVKM.

This rearrangement joins TRBV10-2 to TRBJ2-2; D not resolved. The ends were cut back, 2 bases at V and 5 bases at J, with 9 bases in the middle. The V gene's germline CDR1 is WSHSY and CDR2 SAAADI. CDR3 length: 14 amino acids. CDR3 region: CASSEARWTGELFF. CDR3 sequence (DNA): TGCGCCAGCAGTGAGGCTAGATGGACCGGGGAGCTGTTTTTT.

CDR3 bases: TGTGCCAGCAGCACACTGACGAACACCGGGGAGCTGTTTTTT. Translation gives CASSTLTNTGELFF. V gene TRBV21-1 combines with J gene TRBJ2-2; TRBD2, the table's D call, was not compared with the DNA. TRBV21-1 is a listed pseudogene. The CDR3 runs 14 residues.